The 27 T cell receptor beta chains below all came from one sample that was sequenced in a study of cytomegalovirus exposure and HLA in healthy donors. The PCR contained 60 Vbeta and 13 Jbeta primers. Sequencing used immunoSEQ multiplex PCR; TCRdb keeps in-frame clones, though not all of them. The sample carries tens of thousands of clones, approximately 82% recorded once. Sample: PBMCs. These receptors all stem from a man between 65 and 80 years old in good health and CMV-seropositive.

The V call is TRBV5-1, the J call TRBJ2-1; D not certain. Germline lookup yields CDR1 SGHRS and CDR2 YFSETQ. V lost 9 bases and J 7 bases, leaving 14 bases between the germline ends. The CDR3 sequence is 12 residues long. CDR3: CATLGNGNEQFF. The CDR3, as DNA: TGCGCCACCTTGGGTAACGGGAATGAGCAGTTCTTC.

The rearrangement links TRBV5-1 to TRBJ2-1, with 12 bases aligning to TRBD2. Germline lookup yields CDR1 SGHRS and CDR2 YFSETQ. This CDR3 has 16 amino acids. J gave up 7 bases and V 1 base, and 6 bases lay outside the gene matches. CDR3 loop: CASSLIPSGGANEQFF. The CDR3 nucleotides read TGCGCCAGCAGCTTGATCCCTAGCGGGGGGGCAAATGAGCAGTTCTTC. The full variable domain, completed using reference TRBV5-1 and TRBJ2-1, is KAGVTQTPRYLIKTRGQQVTLSCSPISGHRSVSWYQQTPGQGLQFLFEYFSETQRNKGNFPGRFSGRQFSNSRSEMNVSTLELGDSALYLCASSLIPSGGANEQFFGPGTRLTVL.

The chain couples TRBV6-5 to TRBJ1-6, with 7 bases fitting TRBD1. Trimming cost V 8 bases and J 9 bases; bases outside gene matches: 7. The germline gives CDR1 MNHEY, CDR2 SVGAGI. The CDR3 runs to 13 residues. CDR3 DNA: TGTGCCAGCTCGGACAGGACTTTTTCACCCCTCCACTTT. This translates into CASSDRTFSPLHF.

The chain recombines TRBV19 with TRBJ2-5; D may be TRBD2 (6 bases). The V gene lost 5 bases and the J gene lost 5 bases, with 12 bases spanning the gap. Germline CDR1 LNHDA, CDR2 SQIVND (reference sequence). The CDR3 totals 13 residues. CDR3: CASSFGTLETQYF. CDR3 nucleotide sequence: TGTGCCAGTAGTTTCGGGACTCTGGAGACCCAGTACTTC. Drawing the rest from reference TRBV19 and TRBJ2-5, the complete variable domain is DGGITQSPKYLFRKEGQNVTLSCEQNLNHDAMYWYRQDPGQGLRLIYYSQIVNDFQKGDIAEGYSVSREKKESFPLTVTSAQKNPTAFYLCASSFGTLETQYFGPGTRLLVL.

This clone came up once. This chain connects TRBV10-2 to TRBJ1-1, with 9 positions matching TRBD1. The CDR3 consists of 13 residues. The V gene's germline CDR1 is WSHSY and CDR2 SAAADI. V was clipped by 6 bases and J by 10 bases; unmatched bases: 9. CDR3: CASRFPQGARAFF. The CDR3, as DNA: TGCGCCAGCAGGTTCCCACAGGGGGCGCGAGCTTTCTTT.

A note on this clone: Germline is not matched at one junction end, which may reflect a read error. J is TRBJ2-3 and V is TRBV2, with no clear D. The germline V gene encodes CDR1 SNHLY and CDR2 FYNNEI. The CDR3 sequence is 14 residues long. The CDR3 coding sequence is TGTGTCAGCAGTCAGACTGCCCCCAGAGATACGCAGTATTTT. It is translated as CVSSQTAPRDTQYF.

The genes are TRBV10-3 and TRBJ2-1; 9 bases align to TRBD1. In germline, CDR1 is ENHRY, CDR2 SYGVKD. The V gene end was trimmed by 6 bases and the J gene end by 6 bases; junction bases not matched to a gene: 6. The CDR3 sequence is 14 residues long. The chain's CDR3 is CAISRDRESNEQFF. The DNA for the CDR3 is TGTGCCATCAGCCGGGACAGGGAGAGCAATGAGCAGTTCTTC.

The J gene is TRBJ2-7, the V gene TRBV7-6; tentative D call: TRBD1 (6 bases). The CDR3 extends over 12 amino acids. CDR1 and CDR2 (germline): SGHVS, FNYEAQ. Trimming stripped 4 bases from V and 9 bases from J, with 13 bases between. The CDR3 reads CASSSTGAGQYF. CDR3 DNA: TGTGCCAGCAGCTCGACAGGAGCTGGGCAGTACTTC.

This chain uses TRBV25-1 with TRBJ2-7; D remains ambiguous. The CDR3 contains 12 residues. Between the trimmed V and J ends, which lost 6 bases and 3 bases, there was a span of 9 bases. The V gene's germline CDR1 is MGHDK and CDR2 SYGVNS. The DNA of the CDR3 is TGTGCCAGCAGATGGAGAAACTACGAGCAGTACTTC. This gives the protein CASRWRNYEQYF.

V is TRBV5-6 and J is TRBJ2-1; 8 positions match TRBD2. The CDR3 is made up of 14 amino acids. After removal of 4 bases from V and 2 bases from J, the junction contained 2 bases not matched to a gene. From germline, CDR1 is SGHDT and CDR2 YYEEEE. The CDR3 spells CASSKRGPYNEQFF. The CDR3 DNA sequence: TGTGCCAGCAGCAAGCGGGGGCCCTACAATGAGCAGTTCTTC.

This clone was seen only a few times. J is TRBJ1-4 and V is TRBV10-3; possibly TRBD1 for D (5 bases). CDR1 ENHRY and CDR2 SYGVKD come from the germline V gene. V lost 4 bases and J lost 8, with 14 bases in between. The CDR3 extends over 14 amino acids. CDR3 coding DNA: TGTGCCATCAGTGCGGGCCAGGGTCCAGAAAAACTGTTTTTT. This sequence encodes CAISAGQGPEKLFF.

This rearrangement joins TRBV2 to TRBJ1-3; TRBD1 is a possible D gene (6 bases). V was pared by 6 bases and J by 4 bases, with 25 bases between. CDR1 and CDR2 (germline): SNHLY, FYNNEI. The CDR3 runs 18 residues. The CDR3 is CASRQRTGRYYTGNTIYF. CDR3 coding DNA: TGTGCCAGCAGACAACGAACAGGGAGATACTATACAGGAAACACCATATATTTT.

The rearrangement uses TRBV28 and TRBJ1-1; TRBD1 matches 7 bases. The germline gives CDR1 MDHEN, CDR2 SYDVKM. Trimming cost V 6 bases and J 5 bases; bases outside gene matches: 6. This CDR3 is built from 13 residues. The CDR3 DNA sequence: TGTGCCAGCAGAGAACACAGGGGTACTGAAGCTTTCTTT. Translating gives CASREHRGTEAFF.

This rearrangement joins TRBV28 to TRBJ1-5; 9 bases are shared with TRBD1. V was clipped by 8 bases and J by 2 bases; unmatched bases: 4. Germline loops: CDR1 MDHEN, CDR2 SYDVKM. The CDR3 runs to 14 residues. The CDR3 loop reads CASGTGSGNQPQHF. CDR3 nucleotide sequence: TGTGCCAGCGGGACAGGGTCGGGCAATCAGCCCCAGCATTTT.

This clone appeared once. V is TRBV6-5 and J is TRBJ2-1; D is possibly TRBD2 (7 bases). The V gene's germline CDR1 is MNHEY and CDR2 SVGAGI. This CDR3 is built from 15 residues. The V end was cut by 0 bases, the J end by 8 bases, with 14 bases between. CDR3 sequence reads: CASSYSGRGLDEQFF. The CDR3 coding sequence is TGTGCCAGCAGTTACTCGGGGCGGGGGCTGGATGAGCAGTTCTTC.

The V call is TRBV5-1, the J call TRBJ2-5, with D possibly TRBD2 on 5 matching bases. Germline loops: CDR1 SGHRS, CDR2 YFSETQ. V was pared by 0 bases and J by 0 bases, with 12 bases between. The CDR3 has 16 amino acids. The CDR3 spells CASSLAMNGNQETQYF. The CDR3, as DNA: TGCGCCAGCAGCTTGGCCATGAACGGGAACCAAGAGACCCAGTACTTC.

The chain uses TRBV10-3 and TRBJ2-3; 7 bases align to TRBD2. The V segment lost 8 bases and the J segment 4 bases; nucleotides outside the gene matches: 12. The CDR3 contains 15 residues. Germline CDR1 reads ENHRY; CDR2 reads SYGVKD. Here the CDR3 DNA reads TGTGCCATCGGGGGGGGAGATCCGAGCGCAGATACGCAGTATTTT. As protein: CAIGGGDPSADTQYF.

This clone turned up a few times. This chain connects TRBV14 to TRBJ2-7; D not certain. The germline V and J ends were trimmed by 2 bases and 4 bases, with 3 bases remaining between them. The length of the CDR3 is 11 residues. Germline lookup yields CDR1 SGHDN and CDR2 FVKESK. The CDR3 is CASSQSYEQYF. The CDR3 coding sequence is TGTGCCAGCAGCCAATCATACGAGCAGTACTTC.

The CDR3 nucleotides read TGCAGCGTTGAAAGGAGAGTGAATGAGCAGTTCTTC. This codes for CSVERRVNEQFF. The chain carries TRBV29-1 and TRBJ2-1; D is uncertain. Germline V CDR1 and CDR2: SQVTM, ANQGSEA. This CDR3 is built from 12 residues. Trimming cost V 2 bases and J 7 bases, with 9 bases left between them.

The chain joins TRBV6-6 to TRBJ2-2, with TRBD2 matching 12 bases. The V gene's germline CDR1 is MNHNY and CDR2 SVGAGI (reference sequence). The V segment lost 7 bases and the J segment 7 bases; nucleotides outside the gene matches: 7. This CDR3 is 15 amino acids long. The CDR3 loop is CASTGTSGRGGELFF. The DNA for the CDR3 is TGTGCCAGCACCGGGACTAGCGGGCGGGGCGGGGAGCTGTTTTTT.

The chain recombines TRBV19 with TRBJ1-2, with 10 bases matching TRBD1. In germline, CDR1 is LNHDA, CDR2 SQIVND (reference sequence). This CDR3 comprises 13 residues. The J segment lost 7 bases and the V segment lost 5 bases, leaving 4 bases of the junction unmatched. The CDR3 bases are TGTGCCAGTAGTGTGGACAGGGGGTCTGGCTACACCTTC. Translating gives CASSVDRGSGYTF. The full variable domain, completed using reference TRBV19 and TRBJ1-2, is DGGITQSPKYLFRKEGQNVTLSCEQNLNHDAMYWYRQDPGQGLRLIYYSQIVNDFQKGDIAEGYSVSREKKESFPLTVTSAQKNPTAFYLCASSVDRGSGYTFGSGTRLTVV.

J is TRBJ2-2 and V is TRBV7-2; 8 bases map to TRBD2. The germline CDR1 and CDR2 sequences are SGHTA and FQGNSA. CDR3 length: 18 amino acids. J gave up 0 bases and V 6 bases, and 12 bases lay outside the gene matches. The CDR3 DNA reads TGTGCCAGCAGGGAGGGTAGCGGGGCCGCCGCGAACACCGGGGAGCTGTTTTTT. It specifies CASREGSGAAANTGELFF.

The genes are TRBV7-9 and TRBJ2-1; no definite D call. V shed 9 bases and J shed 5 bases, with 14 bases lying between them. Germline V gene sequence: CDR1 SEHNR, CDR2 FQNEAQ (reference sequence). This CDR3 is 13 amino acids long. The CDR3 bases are TGTGCCAGAGAGGCCGGGTCCAACAATGAGCAGTTCTTC. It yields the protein CAREAGSNNEQFF.

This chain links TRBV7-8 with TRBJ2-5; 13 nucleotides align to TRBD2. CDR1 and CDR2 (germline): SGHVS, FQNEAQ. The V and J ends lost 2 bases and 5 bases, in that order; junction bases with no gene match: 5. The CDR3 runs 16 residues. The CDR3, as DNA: TGTGCCAGCAGCTTACGGACTAGCGGGGGTGGCGAGACCCAGTACTTC. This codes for CASSLRTSGGGETQYF.

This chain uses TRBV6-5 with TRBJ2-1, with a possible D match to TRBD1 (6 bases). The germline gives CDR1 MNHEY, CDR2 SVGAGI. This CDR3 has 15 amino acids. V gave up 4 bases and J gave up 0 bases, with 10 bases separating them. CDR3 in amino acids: CASSSDRRSYNEQFF. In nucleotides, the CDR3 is TGTGCCAGCAGTTCCGACAGGCGCTCCTACAATGAGCAGTTCTTC.

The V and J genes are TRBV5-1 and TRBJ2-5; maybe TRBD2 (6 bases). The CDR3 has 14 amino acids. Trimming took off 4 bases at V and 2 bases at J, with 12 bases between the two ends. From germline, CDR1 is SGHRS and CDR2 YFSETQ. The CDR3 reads CASSPGALQETQYF. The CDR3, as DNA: TGCGCCAGCAGCCCGGGAGCGCTTCAAGAGACCCAGTACTTC.

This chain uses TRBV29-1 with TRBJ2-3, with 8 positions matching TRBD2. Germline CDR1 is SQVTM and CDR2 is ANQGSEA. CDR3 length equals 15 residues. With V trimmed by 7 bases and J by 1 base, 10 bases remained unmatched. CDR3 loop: CSGTPGTRGTDTQYF. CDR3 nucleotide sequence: TGCAGCGGGACACCCGGGACTAGGGGCACAGATACGCAGTATTTT.